The T cell receptor beta chain described here comes from a study of T-cell memory formation after mild COVID-19. Overall study context: TCR clusters showed largely donor specificity.

TCRdb re-called the 5' RACE reads through MiXCR, storing one row per CDR3 protein. There are 110,000 or so distinct CDR3 sequences in the sample; about a fifth occur only once, and around 40% lies in the top ten. A word on this clonotype: What it recognizes is unknown.

The study, taken as a whole, reports: Clones shrinking between day 15 and 85 showed a balanced CD4/CD8 split, and those that grew later tilted toward CD4+. For second-wave clones that peaked at day 37, SARS-CoV-2 specificity went unverified.

The germline V and J ends were trimmed by 5 bases and 6 bases, with 13 bases remaining between them. CDR3 size: 13 residues. Germline V lookup: CDR1 SGHAT, CDR2 FQNNGV. This receptor was identified in a man younger than 35 who had mild COVID-19 (a few samples of this study predate the infection). Cell type and time point are not known. The sequenced sample consisted of PBMCs or a T cell subset sorted from them (not recorded which). The chain uses TRBV11-2 and TRBJ1-1; the D is unclear. The CDR3 region has the DNA TGTGCCAGCAGCGCGTTACTCCCAGCTGAAGCTTTCTTT. It translates to CASSALLPAEAFF.